These 18 T cell receptor beta chains share one sample of origin, sequenced in a study of cytomegalovirus exposure and HLA in healthy donors. PCR employed 60 Vbeta and 13 Jbeta primers. The data were produced by immunoSEQ multiplex PCR, yet TCRdb's version contains in-frame clones alone and is incomplete. This table holds just over 200,000 clones, more than 65% found once. Sequenced input: PBMCs. Receptors were obtained from a man aged 45-65 years in good health and CMV-seronegative.

V and J are TRBV9 and TRBJ2-5; 9 bases line up with TRBD2. The CDR3 length is 17 residues. V shed 0 bases and J 4 bases; nucleotides not matched to a gene: 10. From germline, CDR1 is SGDLS and CDR2 YYNGEE. CDR3 sequence reads: CASSVEGGRAVRETQYF. The CDR3 nucleotides are TGTGCCAGCAGCGTAGAAGGCGGGAGGGCGGTGAGAGAGACCCAGTACTTC.

This clone was seen once. The rearrangement uses TRBV12-5 and TRBJ1-6; D is undetermined. The length of the CDR3 is 13 residues. Trimming shortened V by 11 bases and J by 6 bases, and 14 bases separated the two germline ends. Germline values: CDR1 LGHNT, CDR2 FRNRAP. This CDR3 reads CASSPGSNSPLHF. The CDR3 coding sequence is TGTGCTTCCTCGCCGGGGTCTAATTCACCCCTCCACTTT. Complete variable domain (other parts from reference TRBV12-5 and TRBJ1-6): DARVTQTPRHKVTEMGQEVTMRCQPILGHNTVFWYRQTMMQGLELLAYFRNRAPLDDSGMPKDRFSAEMPDATLATLKIQPSEPRDSAVYFCASSPGSNSPLHFGNGTRLTVT.

The chain uses TRBV7-2 and TRBJ2-5; D ambiguous. This CDR3 comprises 15 residues. Germline CDR1 is SGHTA and CDR2 is FQGNSA. Trimming stripped 2 bases from V and 1 base from J, with 11 bases between. The CDR3 sequence is CASSLQATTQETQYF. The CDR3 DNA sequence: TGTGCCAGCAGCTTACAGGCGACCACCCAAGAGACCCAGTACTTC. The variable domain in full, with the rest retrieved from reference TRBV7-2 and TRBJ2-5, is GAGVSQSPSNKVTEKGKDVELRCDPISGHTALYWYRQSLGQGLEFLIYFQGNSAPDKSGLPSDRFSAERTGGSVSTLTIQRTQQEDSAVYLCASSLQATTQETQYFGPGTRLLVL.

This clone came up a few times. The chain joins TRBV5-8 to TRBJ2-3, with TRBD1 matching 8 bases. Germline lookup yields CDR1 SGHTS and CDR2 YDEGEE. The V segment lost 3 bases and the J segment 3 bases; nucleotides outside the gene matches: 6. This CDR3 spans 15 amino acids. Here the CDR3 reads CASSYGQGETDTQYF. The CDR3 DNA follows: TGTGCCAGCAGCTATGGACAGGGAGAAACAGATACGCAGTATTTT.

The rearrangement links TRBV15 to TRBJ2-5; 7 nucleotides agree with TRBD1. V was clipped by 4 bases and J by 5 bases; unmatched bases: 4. This CDR3 region has 13 residues. Germline V lookup: CDR1 LNHNV, CDR2 YYDKDF (reference sequence). As DNA, the CDR3 is TGTGCCACCAGCAAACAGGGGATCGAGACCCAGTACTTC. Its translation is CATSKQGIETQYF.

The J gene is TRBJ2-7, the V gene TRBV10-3, with 8 bases matching TRBD1. Germline V gene data show CDR1 as ENHRY and CDR2 as SYGVKD. V lost 5 bases to trimming and J lost 1 base; unmatched junction nucleotides: 7. The length of the CDR3 is 15 residues. The DNA for the CDR3 is TGTGCCATCAGTCTATCAGGGGGCTCATCCTACGAGCAGTACTTC. Amino acid sequence: CAISLSGGSSYEQYF.

V is TRBV7-9 and J is TRBJ1-4; TRBD1 matches at 7 bases. Unmatched junction bases numbered 16, after V lost 5 bases and J lost 7 bases. Germline assignment: CDR1 SEHNR and CDR2 FQNEAQ (reference sequence). The CDR3 has 17 residues. In DNA, the CDR3 is TGTGCCAGCAGCCCCGGGACAGAACGGCCAGGGTTTGAAAAACTGTTTTTT. Amino acid sequence: CASSPGTERPGFEKLFF.

This chain uses TRBV28 with TRBJ1-1; D gene uncertain. CDR3 length: 15 amino acids. The V end was cut by 3 bases, the J end by 1 base, with 12 bases between. The V gene's germline CDR1 is MDHEN and CDR2 SYDVKM. In DNA, the CDR3 is TGTGCCAGCAGTTTTTCGGACTATGGGAACACTGAAGCTTTCTTT. Protein sequence: CASSFSDYGNTEAFF.

V usage is TRBV28 and J usage is TRBJ2-1; D is perhaps TRBD1 (6 bases). Germline values: CDR1 MDHEN, CDR2 SYDVKM. This CDR3 contains 14 residues. Trimming took off 5 bases at V and 6 bases at J, with 14 bases between the two ends. The CDR3 is CASSPPGVGNEQFF. As DNA, the CDR3 is TGTGCCAGCAGTCCACCAGGGGTTGGCAATGAGCAGTTCTTC.

The V call is TRBV2, the J call TRBJ2-1; D may be TRBD1 (6 bases). V was pared by 8 bases and J by 4 bases, with 15 bases between. This CDR3 is 14 amino acids long. Germline-derived CDR1 and CDR2 are SNHLY and FYNNEI. The CDR3 sequence is CASVVGQPYNEQFF. The CDR3 nucleotides read TGTGCCAGCGTAGTCGGACAGCCGTACAATGAGCAGTTCTTC.

The gene calls are TRBV4-2 and TRBJ2-7; 8 nucleotides agree with TRBD2. V dropped 3 bases and J dropped 5; count of bases not matched to a gene: 9. The CDR3 extends over 15 amino acids. Germline CDR1 and CDR2: LGHNA and YNFKEQ. The CDR3, as DNA: TGTGCCAGCAGCCACTCAGCGGGAGTGGCGAACGAGCAGTACTTC. It codes for CASSHSAGVANEQYF.

The chain is built from TRBV7-6 and TRBJ2-1, with D perhaps matching TRBD2 (5 bases). Trimming took off 0 bases at V and 4 bases at J, with 13 bases between the two ends. This CDR3 contains 16 residues. Germline V gene sequence: CDR1 SGHVS, CDR2 FNYEAQ. CDR3 sequence (DNA): TGTGCCAGCAGCTTAGCGGGAGTTAGGGCTTACAATGAGCAGTTCTTC. Translation gives CASSLAGVRAYNEQFF.

V gene TRBV9 combines with J gene TRBJ2-3; 7 bases align to TRBD2. V lost 1 base and J lost 5; bases outside the gene matches: 4. Germline V lookup: CDR1 SGDLS, CDR2 YYNGEE. The CDR3 sequence is 14 residues long. CDR3 nucleotides: TGTGCCAGCAGCGTAACAGGACTAGTAGATACGCAGTATTTT. Translating gives CASSVTGLVDTQYF.

Only a few counts were recorded for this clone. The chain has TRBV4-1 and TRBJ2-1, with 12 bases matching TRBD2. Germline CDR1 MGHRA, CDR2 YSYEKL. V shed 5 bases and J 6 bases; nucleotides not matched to a gene: 8. The CDR3 sequence is 16 residues long. CDR3 residues: CASSSPTSGSSNEQFF. CDR3 DNA: TGCGCCAGCAGCTCCCCGACTAGCGGGAGTTCCAATGAGCAGTTCTTC.

The V and J genes are TRBV5-4 and TRBJ2-5; TRBD2 agrees at 8 bases. The CDR3 runs to 18 residues. Germline V gene sequence: CDR1 SGHNT, CDR2 YYREEE (reference sequence). The trim removed 0 bases at V and 2 bases at J, leaving 12 bases unmatched. CDR3: CASSLGRRSGRRQETQYF. The CDR3, as DNA: TGTGCCAGCAGCTTGGGAAGGAGAAGCGGGAGAAGACAAGAGACCCAGTACTTC.

V and J are TRBV4-1 and TRBJ1-2; 8 bases align to TRBD1. This CDR3 is built from 17 residues. Looked up from germline, CDR1 is MGHRA and CDR2 is YSYEKL. Trimming cost V 2 bases and J 2 bases; bases outside gene matches: 10. CDR3 sequence reads: CASSQYAGTGENYGYTF. Here the CDR3 DNA reads TGCGCCAGCAGCCAATATGCCGGGACAGGAGAAAACTATGGCTACACCTTC.

The chain joins TRBV25-1 to TRBJ2-1; the D gene is possibly TRBD2 (6 bases). The CDR3 extends over 15 amino acids. The V gene's germline CDR1 is MGHDK and CDR2 SYGVNS. V lost 8 bases and J lost 0, with 14 bases in between. The CDR3 sequence is CASQQARGSYNEQFF. DNA for the CDR3: TGTGCCAGCCAGCAGGCGCGGGGCTCCTACAATGAGCAGTTCTTC.

The gene calls are TRBV29-1 and TRBJ2-5; weak D call: TRBD2 (6 bases). The last part of the DNA fits TRBJ2-7 better; the J call may be wrong. CDR1 is SQVTM and CDR2 is ANQGSEA in the germline V gene. The CDR3 is made up of 13 amino acids. The CDR3 region is CSVVAAVSYEQYF. The CDR3 DNA reads TGCAGCGTTGTAGCGGCAGTCTCCTACGAGCAGTACTTC.